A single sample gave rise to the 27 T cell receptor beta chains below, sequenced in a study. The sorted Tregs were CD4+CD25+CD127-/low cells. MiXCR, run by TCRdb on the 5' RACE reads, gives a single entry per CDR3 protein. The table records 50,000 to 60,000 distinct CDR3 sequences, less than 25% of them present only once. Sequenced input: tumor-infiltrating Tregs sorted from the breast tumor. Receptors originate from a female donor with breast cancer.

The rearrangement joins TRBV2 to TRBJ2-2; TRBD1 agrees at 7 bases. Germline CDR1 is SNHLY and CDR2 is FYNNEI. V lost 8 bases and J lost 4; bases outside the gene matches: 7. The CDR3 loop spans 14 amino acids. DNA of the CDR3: TGTGCCAGCCACGACAGGGTGGGCACCGGGGAGCTGTTTTTT. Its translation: CASHDRVGTGELFF. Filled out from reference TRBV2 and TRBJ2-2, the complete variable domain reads EPEVTQTPSHQVTQMGQEVILRCVPISNHLYFYWYRQILGQKVEFLVSFYNNEISEKSEIFDDQFSVERPDGSNFTLKIRSTKLEDSAMYFCASHDRVGTGELFFGEGSRLTVL.

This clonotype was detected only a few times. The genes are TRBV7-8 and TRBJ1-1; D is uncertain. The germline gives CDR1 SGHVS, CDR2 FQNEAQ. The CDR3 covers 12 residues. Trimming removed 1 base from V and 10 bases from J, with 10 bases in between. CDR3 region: CASSLDRHAAFF. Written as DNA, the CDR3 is TGTGCCAGCAGCTTAGATCGACACGCAGCTTTCTTT. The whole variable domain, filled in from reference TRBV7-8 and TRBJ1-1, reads GAGVSQSPRYKVAKRGQDVALRCDPISGHVSLFWYQQALGQGPEFLTYFQNEAQLDKSGLPSDRFFAERPEGSVSTLKIQRTQQEDSAVYLCASSLDRHAAFFGQGTRLTVV.

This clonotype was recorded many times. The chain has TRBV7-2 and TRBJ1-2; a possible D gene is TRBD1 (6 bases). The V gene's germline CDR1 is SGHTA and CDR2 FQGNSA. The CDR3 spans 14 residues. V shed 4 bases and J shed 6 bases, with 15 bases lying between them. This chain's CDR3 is CASSSYITGNGYTF. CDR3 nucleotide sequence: TGTGCCAGCAGCTCATACATTACAGGGAATGGCTACACCTTC.

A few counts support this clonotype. This chain's CDR3 is CASSQDYRRSGNTIYF. CDR3 sequence (DNA): TGTGCCAGCAGCCAAGATTACAGACGCTCTGGAAACACCATATATTTT. V gene TRBV4-2 combines with J gene TRBJ1-3; the D is unclear. Germline CDR1 is LGHNA and CDR2 is YNFKEQ. V was cut by 0 bases and J by 0 bases, with 9 bases left in between. The CDR3 spans 16 residues.

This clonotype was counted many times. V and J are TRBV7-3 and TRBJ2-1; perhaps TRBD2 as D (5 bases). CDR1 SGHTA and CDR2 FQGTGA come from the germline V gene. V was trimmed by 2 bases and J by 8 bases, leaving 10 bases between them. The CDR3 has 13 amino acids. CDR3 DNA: TGTGCCAGCAGCTTATACCTAGCCGATGAGCAGTTCTTC. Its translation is CASSLYLADEQFF.

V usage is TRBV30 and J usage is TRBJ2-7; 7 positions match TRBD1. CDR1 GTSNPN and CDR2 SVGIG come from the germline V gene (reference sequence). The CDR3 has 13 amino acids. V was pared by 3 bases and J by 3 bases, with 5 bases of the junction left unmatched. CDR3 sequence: CAWSRGQDYEQYF. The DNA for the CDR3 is TGTGCCTGGAGCCGAGGACAGGACTACGAGCAGTACTTC.

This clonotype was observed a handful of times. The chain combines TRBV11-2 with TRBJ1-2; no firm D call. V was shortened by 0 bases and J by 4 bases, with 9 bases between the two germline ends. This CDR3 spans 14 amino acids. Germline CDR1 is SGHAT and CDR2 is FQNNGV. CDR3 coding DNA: TGTGCCAGCAGCTTAGAGACACCTCTCTATGGCTACACCTTC. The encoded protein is CASSLETPLYGYTF. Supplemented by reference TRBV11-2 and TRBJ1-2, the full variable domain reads EAGVAQSPRYKIIEKRQSVAFWCNPISGHATLYWYQQILGQGPKLLIQFQNNGVVDDSQLPKDRFSAERLKGVDSTLKIQPAKLEDSAVYLCASSLETPLYGYTFGSGTRLTVV.

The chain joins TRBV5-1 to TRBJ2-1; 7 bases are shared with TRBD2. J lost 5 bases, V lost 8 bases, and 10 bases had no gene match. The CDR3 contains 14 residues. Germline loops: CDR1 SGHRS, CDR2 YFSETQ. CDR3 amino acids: CASRPPGLDNEQFF. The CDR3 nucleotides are TGCGCCAGTCGCCCTCCAGGACTAGACAATGAGCAGTTCTTC.

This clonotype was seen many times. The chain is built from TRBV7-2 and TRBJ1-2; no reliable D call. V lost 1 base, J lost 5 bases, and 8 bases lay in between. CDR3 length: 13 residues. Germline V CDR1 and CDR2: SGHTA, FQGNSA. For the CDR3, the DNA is TGTGCCAGCAGCTTAGAAGTGGGTTATGGCTACACCTTC. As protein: CASSLEVGYGYTF.

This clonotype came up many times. This CDR3 is CAISELGDSDTQYF. CDR3 nucleotide sequence: TGTGCCATCAGTGAGCTGGGGGATTCAGATACGCAGTATTTT. The genes are TRBV10-3 and TRBJ2-3; either TRBD1 or TRBD2 may supply D (5 bases each). Looked up from germline, CDR1 is ENHRY and CDR2 is SYGVKD. V was shortened by 2 bases and J by 4 bases, with 10 bases between the two germline ends. The CDR3 is 14 amino acids.

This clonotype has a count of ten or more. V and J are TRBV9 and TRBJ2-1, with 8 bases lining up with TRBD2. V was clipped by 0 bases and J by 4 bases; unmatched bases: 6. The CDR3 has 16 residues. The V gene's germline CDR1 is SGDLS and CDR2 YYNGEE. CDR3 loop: CASSVVGAGAYNEQFF. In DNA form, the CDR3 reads TGTGCCAGCAGCGTAGTAGGAGCGGGGGCTTACAATGAGCAGTTCTTC.

The CDR3 reads CASSLGSGNTEELFF. The CDR3 DNA reads as TGCGCCAGCAGCTTGGGTAGCGGGAACACCGAAGAGCTGTTTTTT. The chain links TRBV5-1 to TRBJ2-2; TRBD2 matches at 8 bases. From germline, CDR1 is SGHRS and CDR2 YFSETQ. This CDR3 comprises 15 residues. V gave up 0 bases and J gave up 11 bases; unmatched junction bases: 9.

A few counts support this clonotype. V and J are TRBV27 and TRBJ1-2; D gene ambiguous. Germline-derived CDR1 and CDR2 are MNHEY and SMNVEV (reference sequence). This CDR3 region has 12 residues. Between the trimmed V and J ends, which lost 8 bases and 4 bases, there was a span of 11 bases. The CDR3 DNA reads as TGTGCCAGCCGTGCCAGAGGCTATGGCTACACCTTC. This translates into CASRARGYGYTF.

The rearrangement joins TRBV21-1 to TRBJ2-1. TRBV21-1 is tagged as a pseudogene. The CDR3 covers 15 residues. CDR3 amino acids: CASSKPHKNYNEQFF. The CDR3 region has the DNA TGTGCCAGCAGCAAACCTCATAAAAACTACAATGAGCAGTTCTTC.

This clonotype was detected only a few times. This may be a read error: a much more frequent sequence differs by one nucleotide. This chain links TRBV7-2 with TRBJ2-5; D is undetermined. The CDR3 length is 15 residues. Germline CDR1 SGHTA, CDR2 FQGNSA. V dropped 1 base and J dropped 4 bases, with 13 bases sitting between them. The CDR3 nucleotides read TGTGCCAGCAGCTTAGGTATAAGGGTAGGAGAGACCCAGTACTTC. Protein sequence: CASSLGIRVGETQYF.

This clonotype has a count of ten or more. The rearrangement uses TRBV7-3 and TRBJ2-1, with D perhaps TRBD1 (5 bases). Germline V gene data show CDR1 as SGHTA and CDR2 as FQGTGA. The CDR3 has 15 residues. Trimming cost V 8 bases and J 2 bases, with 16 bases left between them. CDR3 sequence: CASARGRGTYNEQFF. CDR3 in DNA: TGTGCCAGCGCCCGCGGTAGGGGAACCTACAATGAGCAGTTCTTC.

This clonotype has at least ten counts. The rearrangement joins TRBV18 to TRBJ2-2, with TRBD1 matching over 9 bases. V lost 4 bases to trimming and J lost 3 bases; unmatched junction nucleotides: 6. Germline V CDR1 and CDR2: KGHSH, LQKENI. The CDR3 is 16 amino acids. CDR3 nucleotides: TGTGCCAGCTCACTTCCGGGACAGGGAGACACCGGGGAGCTGTTTTTT. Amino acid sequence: CASSLPGQGDTGELFF.

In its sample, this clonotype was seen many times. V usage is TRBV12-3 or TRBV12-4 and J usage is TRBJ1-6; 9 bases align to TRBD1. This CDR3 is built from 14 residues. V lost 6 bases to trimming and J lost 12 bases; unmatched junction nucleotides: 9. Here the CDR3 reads CASSRDRVILPLHF. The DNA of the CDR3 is TGTGCCAGCAGCCGGGACAGGGTGATTCTACCCCTCCACTTT.

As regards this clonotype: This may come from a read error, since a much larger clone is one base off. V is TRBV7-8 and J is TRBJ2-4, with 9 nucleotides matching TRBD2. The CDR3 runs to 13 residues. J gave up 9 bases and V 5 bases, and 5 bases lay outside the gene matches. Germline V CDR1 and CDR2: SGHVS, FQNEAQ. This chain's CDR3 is CASSPGGRGIQYF. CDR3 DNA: TGTGCCAGCAGCCCCGGCGGGAGGGGCATTCAGTACTTC.

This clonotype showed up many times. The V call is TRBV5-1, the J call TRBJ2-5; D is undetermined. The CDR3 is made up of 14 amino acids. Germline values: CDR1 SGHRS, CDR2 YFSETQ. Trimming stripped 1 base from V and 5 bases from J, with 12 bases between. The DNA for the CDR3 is TGCGCCAGCAGCTTGAGGTCTATGAGGGAGACCCAGTACTTC. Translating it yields CASSLRSMRETQYF.

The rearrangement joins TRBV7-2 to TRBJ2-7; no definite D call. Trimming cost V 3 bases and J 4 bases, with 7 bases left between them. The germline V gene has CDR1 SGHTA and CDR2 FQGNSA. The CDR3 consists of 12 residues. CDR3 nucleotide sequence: TGTGCCAGCAGCTTCGGAGAGTACGAGCAGTACTTC. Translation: CASSFGEYEQYF.

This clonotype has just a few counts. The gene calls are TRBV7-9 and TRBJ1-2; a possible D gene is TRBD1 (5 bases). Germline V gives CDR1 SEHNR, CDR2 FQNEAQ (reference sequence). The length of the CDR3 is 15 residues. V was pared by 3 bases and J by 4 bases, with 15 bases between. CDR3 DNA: TGTGCCAGCAGCTTCGGAACAAGGGGCACCTATGGCTACACCTTC. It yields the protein CASSFGTRGTYGYTF.

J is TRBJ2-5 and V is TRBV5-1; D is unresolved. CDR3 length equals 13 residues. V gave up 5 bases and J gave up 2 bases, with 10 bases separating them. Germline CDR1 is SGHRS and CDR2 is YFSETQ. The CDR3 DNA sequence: TGCGCCAGCAGGCAGTTAGAACAAGAGACCCAGTACTTC. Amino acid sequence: CASRQLEQETQYF.

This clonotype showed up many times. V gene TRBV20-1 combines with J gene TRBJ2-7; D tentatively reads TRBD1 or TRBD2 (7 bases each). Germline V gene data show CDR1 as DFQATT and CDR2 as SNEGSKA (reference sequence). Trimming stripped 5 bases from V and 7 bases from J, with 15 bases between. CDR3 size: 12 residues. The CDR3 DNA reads TGCAGTGCTCCCAGGGGGGGAGGGGAGCAGTACTTC. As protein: CSAPRGGGEQYF.

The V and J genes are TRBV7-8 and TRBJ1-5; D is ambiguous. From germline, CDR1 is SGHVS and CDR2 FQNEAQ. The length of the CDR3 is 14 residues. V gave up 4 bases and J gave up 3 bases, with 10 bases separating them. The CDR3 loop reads CASSSRRYNQPQHF. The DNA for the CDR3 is TGTGCCAGCAGCTCCCGGCGGTACAATCAGCCCCAGCATTTT.

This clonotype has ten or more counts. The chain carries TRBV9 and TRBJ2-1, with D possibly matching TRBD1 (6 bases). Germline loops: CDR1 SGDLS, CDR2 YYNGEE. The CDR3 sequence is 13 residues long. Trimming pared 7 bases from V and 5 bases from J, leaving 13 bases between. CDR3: CASGNRANNEQFF. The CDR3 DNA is TGTGCCAGCGGTAACAGGGCCAACAATGAGCAGTTCTTC.

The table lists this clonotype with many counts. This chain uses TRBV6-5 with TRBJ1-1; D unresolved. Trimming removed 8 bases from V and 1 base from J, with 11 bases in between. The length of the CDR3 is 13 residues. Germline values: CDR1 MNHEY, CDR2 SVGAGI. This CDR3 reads CASYRGWNTEAFF. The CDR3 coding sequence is TGTGCCAGCTATCGGGGATGGAACACTGAAGCTTTCTTT.